A selection of T cell receptor beta chains follows, all from one sample in a study of PD-1 blockade in classical Hodgkin lymphoma. TCRdb keeps only in-frame clones here, not all; method: immunoSEQ multiplex PCR. This sample has 25,000 to 35,000 clones, with roughly 70% found just once. The input for sequencing was peripheral blood mononuclear cells (PBMCs), taken before the second cycle of nivolumab. The receptors stem from a human donor with classical Hodgkin lymphoma. Each CDR3 is given with its conserved first and last residue. Fields, in order: clone size, J gene, V gene, D gene, CDR3 DNA, CDR3 protein. A D gene is named only where the DNA matches it firmly. Size values are once, few and many counts, or a class for expanded clones, and some rows have none.

abundance: .; j_gene: TRBJ2-3; v_gene: TRBV6-5; d_gene: .; CDR3nt: TGTGCCAGCAGTTCAGGGGGACTGCCAACCCTTTTT; CDR3aa: CASSSGGLPTLF
abundance: .; j_gene: TRBJ1-2; v_gene: TRBV5-1; d_gene: .; CDR3nt: TGCGCCAGCAGCCTGCGTACCAGGGGCAAGGACTATGGCTACACCTTC; CDR3aa: CASSLRTRGKDYGYTF
abundance: few; j_gene: TRBJ1-2; v_gene: TRBV7-9; d_gene: .; CDR3nt: TGTGCCAGCAGGTGGGACTCTAACTATGGCTACACCTTC; CDR3aa: CASRWDSNYGYTF
abundance: .; j_gene: TRBJ1-1; v_gene: TRBV28; d_gene: .; CDR3nt: TGTGCCAGCAGTTCCCTAAGGGCTTTCTTT; CDR3aa: CASSSLRAFF
abundance: .; j_gene: TRBJ2-3; v_gene: TRBV14; d_gene: .; CDR3nt: TGTGCCAGCAGCCCAACTGCAGGGGAAATACTCACAGATACGCAGTATTTT; CDR3aa: CASSPTAGEILTDTQYF
abundance: .; j_gene: TRBJ2-7; v_gene: TRBV7-2; d_gene: TRBD2; CDR3nt: TGTGCCAGCAGCTTATGGACTAGCGGGGGTTACGAGCAGTACTTC; CDR3aa: CASSLWTSGGYEQYF
abundance: once; j_gene: TRBJ2-2; v_gene: TRBV9; d_gene: .; CDR3nt: TGTGCCAGCAGCCCTACGGGTTTGGCCGGGGAGCTGTTTTTT; CDR3aa: CASSPTGLAGELFF
abundance: once; j_gene: TRBJ2-5; v_gene: TRBV4-1; d_gene: .; CDR3nt: TGCGCCAGCAGCCAGGCGGCCCTCGTGGGGACCCAGTACTTC; CDR3aa: CASSQAALVGTQYF
abundance: few; j_gene: TRBJ1-1; v_gene: TRBV15; d_gene: TRBD1; CDR3nt: TGTGCCACCAGCAGAGACCGGGGCCCTAACAGGGGCGCAAACACTGAAGCTTTCTTT; CDR3aa: CATSRDRGPNRGANTEAFF
abundance: .; j_gene: TRBJ1-6; v_gene: TRBV5-6; d_gene: .; CDR3nt: TGTGCCAGCAGCCCCGAGGGGGGTTTAGGCCTCCACTTT; CDR3aa: CASSPEGGLGLHF
abundance: .; j_gene: TRBJ2-4; v_gene: TRBV10-1; d_gene: TRBD1; CDR3nt: TGCGCCAACCCAAGCCAGGACAGGGGGCTTTTGAAAAACATTCAGTACTTC; CDR3aa: CANPSQDRGLLKNIQYF
abundance: .; j_gene: TRBJ1-1; v_gene: TRBV6-1; d_gene: .; CDR3nt: TGTGCCAGCAGTGAACTCGACCGAAACACTGAAGCTTTCTTT; CDR3aa: CASSELDRNTEAFF
abundance: .; j_gene: TRBJ1-6; v_gene: TRBV7-2; d_gene: .; CDR3nt: TGTGCCAGCGGGAGCTCCTATAATTCACCCCTCCACTTT; CDR3aa: CASGSSYNSPLHF
abundance: .; j_gene: TRBJ2-3; v_gene: TRBV6-6; d_gene: TRBD1; CDR3nt: TGTGCCAGCAGTGTACAGGGGGTTTCCCGCACAGATACGCAGTATTTT; CDR3aa: CASSVQGVSRTDTQYF
abundance: .; j_gene: TRBJ2-1; v_gene: TRBV6-6; d_gene: TRBD2; CDR3nt: TGTGCCAGCAGTTACGCTAGCGGGGGGGCCCGGTTCTTC; CDR3aa: CASSYASGGARFF
abundance: .; j_gene: TRBJ2-5; v_gene: TRBV4-3; d_gene: .; CDR3nt: TGCGCCAGCAGCCAAGATTCGCGGTCAGGGAAAGAGAAGACCCAGTACTTC; CDR3aa: CASSQDSRSGKEKTQYF
abundance: .; j_gene: TRBJ1-2; v_gene: TRBV6-1; d_gene: .; CDR3nt: TGTGCCAGCAGGAGTTGGTGGGGTGGCTACACCTTC; CDR3aa: CASRSWWGGYTF
abundance: .; j_gene: TRBJ1-2; v_gene: TRBV5-4; d_gene: TRBD1; CDR3nt: TGTGCCAGCAGCTTGGGCGGGACAGGGAACTATGGCTACACCTTC; CDR3aa: CASSLGGTGNYGYTF
abundance: .; j_gene: TRBJ1-2; v_gene: TRBV28; d_gene: .; CDR3nt: TGTGCCAGCAGTCGTACCGGACACTATGGCTACACCTTC; CDR3aa: CASSRTGHYGYTF
abundance: once; j_gene: TRBJ2-2; v_gene: TRBV2; d_gene: TRBD1; CDR3nt: TGTGCCAGCAGTACCCGGGACAGGGGTCCCGGGGAGCTGTTTTTT; CDR3aa: CASSTRDRGPGELFF
abundance: .; j_gene: TRBJ1-2; v_gene: TRBV7-2; d_gene: TRBD1; CDR3nt: TGTGCCAGCAGCGCTCGGACAGGGGGCGGTGGCTACACCTTC; CDR3aa: CASSARTGGGGYTF
abundance: .; j_gene: TRBJ1-6; v_gene: TRBV28; d_gene: .; CDR3nt: TGTGCCAGCAGAGGGGGAGGGTTTCGGGGAAATTCACCCCTCCACTTT; CDR3aa: CASRGGGFRGNSPLHF
abundance: many; j_gene: TRBJ1-3; v_gene: TRBV5-4; d_gene: TRBD1; CDR3nt: TGTGCCAGCAGCTTGACCGGGACAGGGAACGACCGTGCGAACACCATATATTTT; CDR3aa: CASSLTGTGNDRANTIYF
abundance: .; j_gene: TRBJ1-1; v_gene: TRBV5-1; d_gene: .; CDR3nt: TGCGCCAGCAGCTTGCAGGGGTCGGACACTGAAGCTTTCTTT; CDR3aa: CASSLQGSDTEAFF
abundance: few; j_gene: TRBJ2-1; v_gene: TRBV5-8; d_gene: TRBD1; CDR3nt: TGTGCCAGCAGCTTGGCCGGACAGGGCCCTAGGGGGCAGTTCTTC; CDR3aa: CASSLAGQGPRGQFF
abundance: .; j_gene: TRBJ2-5; v_gene: TRBV11-1; d_gene: TRBD2; CDR3nt: TGTGCCAGCAGCCCAGCGGGGGCCCTTGTAGCGGACCAGTACTTC; CDR3aa: CASSPAGALVADQYF
abundance: few; j_gene: TRBJ1-2; v_gene: TRBV30; d_gene: .; CDR3nt: TGTGCCTGGAGTTTGGCCCCGGCCTCCTCCTTC; CDR3aa: CAWSLAPASSF
abundance: .; j_gene: TRBJ2-6; v_gene: TRBV5-6; d_gene: .; CDR3nt: TGTGCCAGCAGCTTCGGAGTCTCTGGGGCCAACGTCCTGACTTTC; CDR3aa: CASSFGVSGANVLTF
abundance: .; j_gene: TRBJ1-2; v_gene: TRBV4-3; d_gene: .; CDR3nt: TGCGCCAGCAGCCAGACTGCAGGGGTAGGCTACACCTTC; CDR3aa: CASSQTAGVGYTF
abundance: .; j_gene: TRBJ2-1; v_gene: TRBV29-1; d_gene: TRBD2; CDR3nt: TGCAGCGCCTCCCCCGGCCTAGCGGGGTACAATGAGCAGTTCTTC; CDR3aa: CSASPGLAGYNEQFF
abundance: many; j_gene: TRBJ2-7; v_gene: TRBV29-1; d_gene: TRBD1; CDR3nt: TGCAGCGTTGTTCCCCAGGGGGCTGTGGGGGAGCAGTACTTC; CDR3aa: CSVVPQGAVGEQYF
abundance: .; j_gene: TRBJ1-2; v_gene: TRBV27; d_gene: TRBD1; CDR3nt: TGTGCCAGCAGGGACAGGGGCGATGGCTACACCTTC; CDR3aa: CASRDRGDGYTF
abundance: .; j_gene: TRBJ1-2; v_gene: TRBV5-6; d_gene: .; CDR3nt: TGTGCCAGCAGCTTATTGACAGGAGAGGCGTATGGCTACACCTTC; CDR3aa: CASSLLTGEAYGYTF
abundance: once; j_gene: TRBJ1-2; v_gene: TRBV27; d_gene: .; CDR3nt: TGTGCCAGCAGTTTTCGAGGGAAAGCTAACTATGGCTACACCTTC; CDR3aa: CASSFRGKANYGYTF
abundance: .; j_gene: TRBJ1-1; v_gene: TRBV18; d_gene: .; CDR3nt: TGTGCCAGCTCACCACCGTTGCAAACCATACCTGAAGCTTTCTTT; CDR3aa: CASSPPLQTIPEAFF
abundance: few; j_gene: TRBJ2-3; v_gene: TRBV28; d_gene: .; CDR3nt: TGTGCCAGCAGTTTATCCCCTAGCCCCGGAGATACGCAGTATTTT; CDR3aa: CASSLSPSPGDTQYF
abundance: few; j_gene: TRBJ2-2; v_gene: TRBV7-2; d_gene: .; CDR3nt: TGTGCCAGCGGGGTCAGGGGAGGCGCCGGGGAGCTGTTTTTT; CDR3aa: CASGVRGGAGELFF
abundance: few; j_gene: TRBJ2-7; v_gene: TRBV7-8; d_gene: TRBD1; CDR3nt: TGTGCCAGCAGCCGAACTGGACAGGTCTATGGCGAGCAGTACTTC; CDR3aa: CASSRTGQVYGEQYF
abundance: few; j_gene: TRBJ1-2; v_gene: TRBV6-5; d_gene: TRBD1; CDR3nt: TGTGCCAGCAGTTACCTTGGACAGGGAAGCTATGGCTACACCTTC; CDR3aa: CASSYLGQGSYGYTF
abundance: few; j_gene: TRBJ2-4; v_gene: TRBV10-1; d_gene: .; CDR3nt: TGCGCCAGCAGTGAGCCGGGCACCAAAAACATTCAGTACTTC; CDR3aa: CASSEPGTKNIQYF
abundance: .; j_gene: TRBJ2-2; v_gene: TRBV23-1; d_gene: .; CDR3nt: TGCGCCAGCACCGGGACATTGAACACCGGGGAGCTGTTTTTT; CDR3aa: CASTGTLNTGELFF
abundance: .; j_gene: TRBJ2-2; v_gene: TRBV28; d_gene: .; CDR3nt: TGTGCCAGCGAACCGGGATCTAACACCGGGGAGCTGTTTTTT; CDR3aa: CASEPGSNTGELFF
abundance: .; j_gene: TRBJ1-1; v_gene: TRBV7-9; d_gene: .; CDR3nt: TGTGCCAGCAGCCGGATACAAACAGGGACGAACACTGAAGCTTTCTTT; CDR3aa: CASSRIQTGTNTEAFF
abundance: .; j_gene: TRBJ1-5; v_gene: TRBV5-1; d_gene: .; CDR3nt: TGCGCCAGCAGGCTTGGGGGGGCCGATAGCAATCAGCCCCAGCATTTT; CDR3aa: CASRLGGADSNQPQHF
abundance: once; j_gene: TRBJ2-2; v_gene: TRBV9; d_gene: .; CDR3nt: TGTGCCAGCAGCGTAGAGAGGGGGGGCACCGGGGAGCTGTTTTTT; CDR3aa: CASSVERGGTGELFF
abundance: .; j_gene: TRBJ1-1; v_gene: TRBV9; d_gene: .; CDR3nt: TGTGCCAGCAGCGTAGGGCGGGGCTTGAAGACTGAAGCTTTCTTT; CDR3aa: CASSVGRGLKTEAFF
abundance: few; j_gene: TRBJ1-5; v_gene: TRBV28; d_gene: .; CDR3nt: TGTGCCAGCAGCTCGGGAGTAGATTATAGCAATCAGCCCCAGCATTTT; CDR3aa: CASSSGVDYSNQPQHF
abundance: .; j_gene: TRBJ1-6; v_gene: TRBV18; d_gene: TRBD1; CDR3nt: TGTGCCAGCTCACCACCGTCCGGACAGGGGGTGTCACCCCTCCACTTT; CDR3aa: CASSPPSGQGVSPLHF
abundance: .; j_gene: TRBJ2-1; v_gene: TRBV7-2; d_gene: .; CDR3nt: TGTGCCAGCAGCTTAGGGGGGCCCTTCTACAATGAGCAGTTCTTC; CDR3aa: CASSLGGPFYNEQFF
abundance: once; j_gene: TRBJ2-2; v_gene: TRBV5-4; d_gene: .; CDR3nt: TGTGCCAGCAGCTTGCCCGGGAGTCAGGGTCGCGGGGAGCTGTTTTTT; CDR3aa: CASSLPGSQGRGELFF